The 26 T cell receptor beta chains below were found in one sample sequenced in a study of blood T cell repertoires in COVID-19. Profiling relied on immunoSEQ multiplex PCR, and the TCRdb table lists in-frame clones only, not all of them. The sample lists approximately 170,000 clones; more than 70% were seen once. Source material: peripheral blood. These receptors were collected from a woman in her 70s who had recovered from COVID-19.

The V and J genes are TRBV19 and TRBJ1-5; D is unclear. The V and J ends lost 5 bases and 7 bases respectively, with 15 bases between them. CDR3 length equals 14 residues. Germline values: CDR1 LNHDA, CDR2 SQIVND (reference sequence). CDR3 in amino acids: CASSWAAGGQPQHF. CDR3 coding DNA: TGTGCCAGTAGTTGGGCAGCGGGCGGACAGCCCCAGCATTTT.

CDR3 residues: CASGGTNEKLFF. CDR3 DNA sequence: TGTGCGAGCGGCGGAACTAATGAAAAACTGTTTTTT. The chain has TRBV28 and TRBJ1-4; D not resolved. CDR1 MDHEN and CDR2 SYDVKM come from the germline V gene. This CDR3 has 12 residues.

The chain is built from TRBV3-1 (or the pseudogene TRBV3-2) and TRBJ2-3, with 8 bases lining up with TRBD2. The V and J ends lost 2 bases and 2 bases, in that order; junction bases with no gene match: 6. There are 16 residues in the CDR3. The V gene's germline CDR1 is LGHDT and CDR2 YNNKEL (reference sequence). The CDR3 nucleotides are TGTGCCAGCAGCCAACAAGCGGGGGCCCCCACAGATACGCAGTATTTT. Its translation is CASSQQAGAPTDTQYF.

The rearrangement joins TRBV10-3 to TRBJ1-1; D is unclear. Trimming took 0 bases from V and 9 from J, leaving 14 bases between them. This CDR3 is built from 14 residues. Germline values: CDR1 ENHRY, CDR2 SYGVKD. CDR3 amino acids: CAISESRVGSKAFF. The CDR3 bases are TGTGCCATCAGTGAGTCTAGAGTGGGCTCCAAAGCTTTCTTT.

This clone was detected once. V usage is TRBV7-9 and J usage is TRBJ2-2, with D tentatively TRBD2 (7 bases). This CDR3 region has 16 residues. The V gene's germline CDR1 is SEHNR and CDR2 FQNEAQ (reference sequence). Trimming stripped 5 bases from V and 10 bases from J, with 23 bases between. CDR3 sequence reads: CASSRRGGQQLPELFF. For the CDR3, the DNA is TGTGCCAGCAGCCGGAGGGGGGGCCAACAACTCCCGGAGCTGTTTTTT. Full variable domain (remainder filled in from reference TRBV7-9 and TRBJ2-2): DTGVSQNPRHKITKRGQNVTFRCDPISEHNRLYWYRQTLGQGPEFLTYFQNEAQLEKSRLLSDRFSAERPKGSFSTLEIQRTEQGDSAMYLCASSRRGGQQLPELFFGEGSRLTVL.

The chain couples TRBV6-5 to TRBJ2-7, with TRBD2 matching 8 bases. This CDR3 region has 15 residues. CDR1 and CDR2 from the germline V gene are MNHEY and SVGAGI. V dropped 0 bases and J dropped 3; count of bases not matched to a gene: 4. The CDR3 DNA reads TGTGCCAGCAGTTACTCGGCGGGAGGCAACTACGAGCAGTACTTC. It yields the protein CASSYSAGGNYEQYF.

This clone has a single count. This chain connects TRBV5-1 to TRBJ1-2; D might be TRBD1 (6 bases). This CDR3 has 16 residues. The germline V and J ends were trimmed by 4 bases and 3 bases, with 19 bases remaining between them. CDR1 is SGHRS, CDR2 YFSETQ, per germline. CDR3 residues: CASSARTVFQDYGYTF. CDR3 in DNA: TGCGCCAGCAGCGCACGGACAGTATTTCAGGACTATGGCTACACCTTC.

The chain couples TRBV18 to TRBJ2-5, with 7 nucleotides matching TRBD2. The V and J ends lost 4 bases and 2 bases, in that order; junction bases with no gene match: 1. The germline gives CDR1 KGHSH, CDR2 LQKENI. The CDR3 runs to 13 residues. DNA for the CDR3: TGTGCCAGCTCACGGGGACTACAAGAGACCCAGTACTTC. Protein sequence: CASSRGLQETQYF.

This chain joins TRBV7-2 and TRBJ2-1; D might be TRBD1 (5 bases). The CDR3 sequence is 17 residues long. The V end lost 5 bases, the J end lost 8 bases, and 25 bases lay between the germline ends. Looked up from germline, CDR1 is SGHTA and CDR2 is FQGNSA. The CDR3 region has the DNA TGTGCCAGCAGCCGCAGGTTTATGGGGCCGACGGCCTATGAGCAGTTCTTC. This translates into CASSRRFMGPTAYEQFF.

The chain carries TRBV15 and TRBJ2-7; 10 nucleotides align to TRBD1. The CDR3 has 15 amino acids. Trimming cost V 5 bases and J 3 bases; bases outside gene matches: 7. Germline CDR1 LNHNV, CDR2 YYDKDF (reference sequence). The CDR3 region is CATSARQGANYEQYF. DNA of the CDR3: TGTGCCACCAGCGCCCGACAGGGGGCTAACTACGAGCAGTACTTC.

The chain recombines TRBV29-1 with TRBJ2-5, with 10 bases lining up with TRBD2. CDR1 and CDR2 from the germline V gene are SQVTM and ANQGSEA. This CDR3 is 14 amino acids long. J gave up 4 bases and V 6 bases, and 8 bases lay outside the gene matches. The CDR3 region is CSVALAGVVETQYF. In nucleotides, the CDR3 is TGCAGCGTGGCCCTAGCGGGAGTGGTAGAGACCCAGTACTTC.

This clone has ten or more counts. V usage is TRBV2 and J usage is TRBJ2-1, with D tentatively TRBD2 (6 bases). The ends were cut back, 3 bases at V and 12 bases at J, with 12 bases in the middle. This CDR3 has 12 amino acids. Looked up from germline, CDR1 is SNHLY and CDR2 is FYNNEI. CDR3 sequence: CASSDYGSSQFF. The CDR3 nucleotides read TGTGCCAGCAGTGATTACGGGAGTTCGCAGTTCTTC.

J is TRBJ1-2 and V is TRBV5-4; D unclear. Germline loops: CDR1 SGHNT, CDR2 YYREEE (reference sequence). The CDR3 is 15 amino acids. The V end lost 0 bases, the J end lost 6 bases, and 15 bases lay between the germline ends. This CDR3 is CASSLDYGGGHGYTF. In DNA, the CDR3 is TGTGCCAGCAGCTTGGACTACGGCGGCGGGCATGGCTACACCTTC.

The chain couples TRBV5-1 to TRBJ1-1, with D possibly TRBD1 on 6 matching bases. The CDR3 extends over 15 amino acids. The V gene's germline CDR1 is SGHRS and CDR2 YFSETQ. V lost 0 bases, J lost 3 bases, and 12 bases lay in between. CDR3 DNA sequence: TGCGCCAGCAGCTTGGGGGACCCAGGGGACACTGAAGCTTTCTTT. It yields the protein CASSLGDPGDTEAFF.

The chain joins TRBV5-1 to TRBJ2-5, with D perhaps TRBD2 (6 bases). The V end lost 4 bases, the J end lost 2 bases, and 12 bases lay between the germline ends. Germline values: CDR1 SGHRS, CDR2 YFSETQ. The CDR3 contains 14 residues. The CDR3 loop reads CASSPGTEQETQYF. CDR3 sequence (DNA): TGCGCCAGCAGCCCCGGGACTGAACAAGAGACCCAGTACTTC.

The rearrangement links TRBV20-1 to TRBJ1-2; a possible D gene is TRBD1 (6 bases). Between the trimmed V and J ends, which lost 6 bases and 5 bases, there was a span of 10 bases. Germline V gene data show CDR1 as DFQATT and CDR2 as SNEGSKA (reference sequence). This CDR3 is built from 11 residues. CDR3 sequence: CSAPTGYGYTF. CDR3 sequence (DNA): TGCAGTGCCCCCACAGGGTATGGCTACACCTTC.

The chain has TRBV7-3 and TRBJ2-6; a weak D match, TRBD2 (5 bases). The CDR3 sequence is 17 residues long. The V and J ends lost 5 bases and 1 base respectively, with 15 bases between them. CDR1 and CDR2 from the germline V gene are SGHTA and FQGTGA. CDR3 sequence reads: CASSAPGRGSGANVLTF. The CDR3 DNA reads TGTGCCAGCAGCGCCCCGGGAAGAGGGTCTGGGGCCAACGTCCTGACTTTC.

This chain uses TRBV4-3 with TRBJ1-2; no clear D. Germline V CDR1 and CDR2: LGHNA, YSLEER. Trimming cost V 4 bases and J 4 bases, with 16 bases left between them. The CDR3 loop spans 15 amino acids. CDR3 DNA: TGCGCCAGCAGCCTAGGGAGCTCGGCAGCCTATGGCTACACCTTC. This encodes CASSLGSSAAYGYTF.

The CDR3 protein is CASSPGLGGTQYF. The CDR3 coding sequence is TGTGCCAGCAGCCCCGGACTAGGGGGGACCCAGTACTTC. V and J are TRBV7-8 and TRBJ2-5, with D maybe TRBD2 (7 bases). This CDR3 is 13 amino acids long. The germline V gene has CDR1 SGHVS and CDR2 FQNEAQ. Deletions cut 5 bases from V and 7 bases from J, with 14 bases between. The full variable domain, in which reference TRBV7-8 and TRBJ2-5 provide the parts outside the CDR3, is GAGVSQSPRYKVAKRGQDVALRCDPISGHVSLFWYQQALGQGPEFLTYFQNEAQLDKSGLPSDRFFAERPEGSVSTLKIQRTQQEDSAVYLCASSPGLGGTQYFGPGTRLLVL.

In its sample, this clone was seen once. CDR3 nucleotides: TGCGCCAGCAGCCAAGAAAGGGGATTTCCGATGAACACTGAAGCTTTCTTT. Its protein is CASSQERGFPMNTEAFF. V and J are TRBV4-1 and TRBJ1-1; D is perhaps TRBD1 (5 bases). The CDR3 totals 17 residues. Germline V gene lookup returns CDR1 MGHRA and CDR2 YSYEKL. V was clipped by 0 bases and J by 0 bases, with 14 bases between them.

V gene TRBV10-3 combines with J gene TRBJ2-2; TRBD1 aligns across 7 bases. V gave up 7 bases and J gave up 7 bases; unmatched junction bases: 9. Looked up from germline, CDR1 is ENHRY and CDR2 is SYGVKD. The CDR3 runs 14 residues. Here the CDR3 reads CAIKDPDRYGELFF. The CDR3 nucleotides read TGTGCCATCAAGGACCCGGACAGGTACGGGGAGCTGTTTTTT.

CDR3 loop: CASSPHRGETQYF. CDR3 DNA sequence: TGCGCCAGCAGCCCCCACAGGGGGGAGACCCAGTACTTC. J is TRBJ2-5 and V is TRBV4-3, with 8 bases lining up with TRBD1. After removal of 4 bases from V and 5 bases from J, the junction contained 3 bases not matched to a gene. The germline V gene encodes CDR1 LGHNA and CDR2 YSLEER. The length of the CDR3 is 13 residues.

In its sample, this clone was seen many times. The V call is TRBV15, the J call TRBJ1-5, with D unclear. The V gene's germline CDR1 is LNHNV and CDR2 YYDKDF (reference sequence). This CDR3 is 17 amino acids long. Trimming took 0 bases from V and 1 from J, leaving 13 bases between them. The CDR3, as DNA: TGTGCCACCAGCAGAGAGAGGGCAGGATGGAGCAATCAGCCCCAGCATTTT. Protein sequence: CATSRERAGWSNQPQHF.

This rearrangement joins TRBV5-4 to TRBJ2-5; 8 positions agree with TRBD2. Trimming removed 4 bases from V and 4 bases from J; junction bases left unmatched: 9. The CDR3 runs 15 residues. Germline CDR1 is SGHNT and CDR2 is YYREEE (reference sequence). CDR3 amino acids: CASSPSGGLRETQYF. The CDR3 nucleotides read TGTGCCAGCAGCCCAAGCGGGGGACTTCGAGAGACCCAGTACTTC.

V gene TRBV4-3 combines with J gene TRBJ2-2; unclear D gene. Trimming left V 2 bases short and J 1 base short, with 8 bases between. From germline, CDR1 is LGHNA and CDR2 YSLEER. CDR3 length: 15 residues. The CDR3 DNA reads as TGCGCCAGCAGCCAAATGACTGAGAACACCGGGGAGCTGTTTTTT. This gives the protein CASSQMTENTGELFF.

This rearrangement joins TRBV5-1 to TRBJ1-4; a possible D gene is TRBD1 (6 bases). Germline values: CDR1 SGHRS, CDR2 YFSETQ. This CDR3 comprises 16 residues. V dropped 0 bases and J dropped 5 bases, with 14 bases sitting between them. CDR3 region: CASSLGLYQGNEKLFF. CDR3 coding DNA: TGCGCCAGCAGCTTGGGTCTCTATCAGGGGAATGAAAAACTGTTTTTT.